Sequencing of this T cell receptor beta chain was carried out in a study of blood T cell repertoires in COVID-19 (dated by TCRdb to 2020 to 2021). Notes on the research overall: Samples covering the acute and convalescent phases of COVID-19 were provided by collaborators in the United States, Italy and Spain. The prospective study material was composed of cDNA or gDNA derived from T cells, B-cell-depleted T cells, or PBMCs. The dataset comprised deeply sampled blood TCRbeta repertoires from subjects exposed to, actively infected with, or recovered from COVID-19. The repertoires were made available in a free public database intended to serve as a resource for research on the immune response to SARS-CoV-2. Samples came from the ongoing ImmuneRACE study (first 160 participants) plus 1,254 subjects from 6 global collaborators. Nearly every sample came with metadata listing a de-identified subject ID, COVID-19 status, age in years and sex. Where HLA class I and class II types were available, the types were taken from metadata supplied by the sample provider, not from assay-based typing. Overall study outcomes, separate from this receptor: The quantity of clinical and demographic metadata differed by source and by participant and was supplied without curation.

Collaborating institutions collected whole blood in K2EDTA tubes following their own protocols. For TCRbeta analysis, collaborators shipped samples as frozen whole blood, isolated PBMCs, or DNA extracted from either of those sample types. Notes on this clone: Its antigen remains unidentified. Per-base quality was not reported, and no clone a single base away is much larger than it.

The immunoSEQ Assay, a bias-controlled multiplex PCR, was used to amplify TCRbeta CDR3 regions from genomic DNA. The paper's data handling went like this. Within the assay, amplification of reference gene primers was used to estimate how many nucleated cells each sample contained. Sequence reads were collapsed and filtered to measure the absolute abundance of every unique TCRbeta CDR3 rearrangement. For each sample, productive Simpson clonality was calculated as the square root of Simpson's diversity index over productive rearrangements. In its TCRdb copy, this immuneACCESS table keeps in-frame sequences only and misses some clones. Where compared with another copy, unresolved V genes explain less than half of these, and the others have no known cause. V and J calls and clone size are those listed in that table; D and trimming were worked out from the DNA. Across this sample there are fewer than 120,000 clones, with 70% to 90% seen only once. The ten biggest clones cover about 5% of the sample.

The source is a human donor in a cohort sampled during active COVID-19. Specimen: peripheral blood.

CDR3 loop: CASSLGSRDTEAFF. The nucleotides read TGCGCCAGCAGCTTGGGCTCCAGGGACACTGAAGCTTTCTTT. Recombination connected TRBV5-1 to TRBJ1-1; TRBD1 might be the D gene, on 5 matching bases. In the germline V gene, CDR1 corresponds to SGHRS and CDR2 to YFSETQ. V and J are truncated by 0 bases and 3 bases respectively, leaving an intervening sequence of 9 bases. Including cysteine and phenylalanine, the CDR3 has 14 amino acids. The only DNA kept is the CDR3, 42 bases in frame from the first base. With the rest looked up from the reference TRBV5-1 and TRBJ1-1 genes rather than sequenced, the full variable domain is KAGVTQTPRYLIKTRGQQVTLSCSPISGHRSVSWYQQTPGQGLQFLFEYFSETQRNKGNFPGRFSGRQFSNSRSEMNVSTLELGDSALYLCASSLGSRDTEAFFGQGTRLTVV.